This TCR beta chain is drawn from a study of CD8+CD57+ T cells in acquired aplastic anemia. Of note for this clonotype: Its antigen is currently unknown.

Genomic DNA templated the TCR beta VDJ and CDR3 profiling. One entry per CDR3 protein, called by TCRdb with MiXCR from the reads. Of roughly 64,000 distinct CDR3 sequences listed, roughly 58% are singletons. The germline gives CDR1 LNHDA, CDR2 SQIVND (reference sequence). The CDR3 length is 13 residues. V lost 9 bases and J lost 4; bases outside the gene matches: 5. The study's findings and limits: With respect to CD8+ Simpson's diversity, patients and controls did not differ significantly.

This clonotype originated in a human donor in good health, serving as a control. The chain uses TRBV19 and TRBJ2-2; 7 bases agree with TRBD1. Specimen: sorted CD4+, CD8+, or CD8+CD57+ T cells (not recorded which) from PBMCs. CDR3 DNA sequence: TGTGCCAGCGAGACAGGGTTCACCGGGGAGCTGTTTTTT. Protein: CASETGFTGELFF.